This is a list of T cell receptor beta chains from one sample in a study of OX40 agonist ivuxolimab in advanced cancers. The protocol was immunoSEQ multiplex PCR, while the TCRdb copy is restricted to in-frame clones and leaves out a portion. The sample lists 20,000 to 25,000 clones; just over 85% were seen once. The sample was CD4+ or CD8+ T cells sorted from blood, taken in a trial of the OX40 agonist ivuxolimab. The origin of the receptors is an adult with an advanced solid tumor such as melanoma, head and neck, liver or kidney cancer. Both conserved end residues are trimmed from each CDR3. The D gene is left open where the match is weak.

v_gene	d_gene	CDR3aa
TRBV5-6	.	ASSPGQFEAF
TRBV7-6	.	ASSLHLVDWELF
TRBV10-2	TRBD2	ASSESWTSGEQF
TRBV7-9	.	ASSFSGSYEQY
TRBV5-1	.	ASSFGGSGYT
TRBV28	.	ASTPDSPYEQY
TRBV9	TRBD2	ASSGGDSGGVNEQF
TRBV6-5	.	ASRTTGHYEQY
TRBV5-1	.	ASSLWDGSSYEQY
TRBV6-6	.	ASSYAGNSGITEAF
TRBV7-9	.	ASSLRRTANIHGYT
TRBV27	.	ASKYGGGNSPLH
TRBV27	TRBD1	ASRWTGPPQTDTQY
TRBV11-1	.	ASSPQEQGWETQY
TRBV7-8	.	ASSSNPYEQY
TRBV11-3	.	ASSPRHGVNYEQY
TRBV13	.	ASSLGPPADTQY
TRBV28	.	ASSLGGQPQH
TRBV7-9	TRBD1	ASSPGQREAF
TRBV7-8	TRBD2	ASSLAGTSGYSTDTQY
TRBV19	TRBD2	ASRVGGSSYNEQF
TRBV9	TRBD1	ASSVGTGDTEAF
TRBV6-5	TRBD1	ASRKGGYTGELF
TRBV5-1	TRBD2	ASSWTSGGMNEQF
TRBV29-1	.	SVEGQKETQY
TRBV10-3	.	AISDYEVRGSTGNTIY
TRBV13	.	ASSSPPVGEDGELF
TRBV4-1	.	ASSQDWAGASYEQY
TRBV15	.	ATSRGQAEGTDTQY
TRBV5-5	.	ASSPRVGQPQH
TRBV18	.	ASSPLSETALNTIY
TRBV6-5	.	ASSYSAWQYEQY
TRBV5-8	TRBD1	ASSWTGREYGYT
TRBV7-3	TRBD2	ASSLTSGGANEQF
TRBV30	TRBD1	AWSLSTGTGQF
TRBV7-9	.	ASSSLGGDSYEQY
TRBV29-1	.	SVGEILETQY
TRBV27	TRBD2	ASSLSGRPHEQY
TRBV11-1	.	ASSLAGTPPEQY
TRBV6-4	TRBD2	ASSDSAGGADTQY
TRBV27	.	ASSFIGRANTGELF
TRBV27	TRBD2	ASSLYLAGENTDTQY
TRBV7-8	.	ASSPDGNEQF
TRBV9	.	ASSVGSGHQETQY
TRBV19	.	ASSWGTEGYEQY
TRBV2	.	ASSPWGETQY
TRBV5-1	TRBD2	ASSPSSGGATDTQY
TRBV28	.	ASSRGEGWYYGYT